This record concerns one T cell receptor beta chain sequence. The sample is drawn from a study of T cell responses to AZD1222 COVID-19 vaccine. V was clipped by 4 bases and J by 4 bases; unmatched bases: 1. The germline gives CDR1 MNHEY, CDR2 SVGAGI. The CDR3 spans 14 residues. The data were produced by immunoSEQ multiplex PCR, yet TCRdb's version contains in-frame clones alone and is incomplete. The sample lists approximately 100,000 clones, around 93% occurring once. Sequenced here: peripheral blood, sampled on day 0 of AZD1222 vaccination. The chain combines TRBV6-5 with TRBJ2-7; TRBD2 matches 13 bases. The source of this sequence is an adult in good health. The CDR3 region has the DNA TGTGCCAGCAGTTGGACTAGCGGGAGATACGAGCAGTACTTC. Protein: CASSWTSGRYEQYF.